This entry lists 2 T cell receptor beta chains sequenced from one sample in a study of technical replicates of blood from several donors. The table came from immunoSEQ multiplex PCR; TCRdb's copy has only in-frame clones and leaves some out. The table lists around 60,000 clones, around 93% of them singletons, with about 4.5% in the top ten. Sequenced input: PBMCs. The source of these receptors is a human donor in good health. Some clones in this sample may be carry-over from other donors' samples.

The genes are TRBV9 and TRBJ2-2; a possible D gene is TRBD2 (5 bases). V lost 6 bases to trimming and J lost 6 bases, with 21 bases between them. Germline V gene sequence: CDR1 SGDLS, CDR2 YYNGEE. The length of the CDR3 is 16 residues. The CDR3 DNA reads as TGTGCCAGCACGCGATCTAGGGCTAGCAGCTCCGGGGAGCTGTTTTTT. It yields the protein CASTRSRASSSGELFF. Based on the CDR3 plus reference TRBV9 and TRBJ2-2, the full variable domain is DSGVTQTPKHLITATGQRVTLRCSPRSGDLSVYWYQQSLDQGLQFLIQYYNGEERAKGNILERFSAQQFPDLHSELNLSSLELGDSALYFCASTRSRASSSGELFFGEGSRLTVL.

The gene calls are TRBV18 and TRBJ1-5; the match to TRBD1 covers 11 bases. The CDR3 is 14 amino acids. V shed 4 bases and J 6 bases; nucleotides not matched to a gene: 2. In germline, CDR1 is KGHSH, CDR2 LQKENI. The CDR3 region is CASSRGQGGQPQHF. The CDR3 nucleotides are TGTGCCAGCTCACGGGGACAGGGGGGTCAGCCCCAGCATTTT.